This TCR beta chain was found in a study of shared clonotypes between healthy human individuals. CD45RO-negative, CCR7-positively selected cells formed the naive CD8 fraction, excluding terminally differentiated effector memory CD45RA+ cells. Losses at the gene ends were 5 bases for V and 7 bases for J; bases not matched to a gene: 2. Germline assignment: CDR1 SEHNR and CDR2 FQNEAQ (reference sequence). This CDR3 comprises 12 residues. The table came from immunoSEQ multiplex PCR; TCRdb's copy has only in-frame clones and leaves some out. Among about 700,000 clones listed, around 92% were seen once. The sample taken for sequencing was naive CD8+ T cells sorted from blood. The source of this sequence is a man aged 25-45 years in good health. The gene calls are TRBV7-9 and TRBJ2-1; 7 nucleotides line up with TRBD1. The CDR3 spells CASSPTGNEQFF. The CDR3 region has the DNA TGTGCCAGCAGCCCGACAGGGAATGAGCAGTTCTTC.